This TCR beta chain was documented in a study of technical replicates of blood from a handful of donors. The ends were cut back, 2 bases at V and 0 bases at J, with 5 bases in the middle. There are 14 residues in the CDR3. Germline-derived CDR1 and CDR2 are MNHNS and SASEGT. TCRdb's table, derived via immunoSEQ multiplex PCR, lists solely in-frame clones and lacks some. This sample has roughly 74,000 clones; 91% occur once, and the top ten carry about 0.39%. Sequenced: T cells isolated from PBMCs. This chain joins TRBV6-1 and TRBJ1-3; D is uncertain. The receptor was isolated from a human donor in good health. CDR3: CASSEINSGNTIYF. CDR3 bases: TGTGCCAGCAGTGAAATTAACTCTGGAAACACCATATATTTT.